These T cell receptor beta chains were read from a single sample in a study of a mutant IDH1 vaccine in newly diagnosed glioma. Antigen specificity for these receptors is unknown. The repertoire was sequenced with immunoSEQ multiplex PCR; TCRdb's copy has only in-frame clones and lacks some. The sample yields 30,000 to 40,000 clones, 80% to 95% seen once. Source: PBMCs, taken from a glioma patient whose treatment included an IDH1 peptide vaccine. These receptors were taken from a woman in her forties with glioma. The CDR3 runs from the conserved cysteine through the conserved F or W. The D gene is left open where the match is weak. The size field is filled for only some rows; it gives once, few, many or a size class.

clone_size: .
d_call: .
v_call: TRBV4-2
j_call: TRBJ2-2
cdr3_nt: TGTGCCAGCAGCCACGGAGGGGGTGTCGGGGAGCTGTTTTTT
cdr3_aa: CASSHGGGVGELFF

clone_size: once
d_call: .
v_call: TRBV6-5
j_call: TRBJ1-4
cdr3_nt: TGTGCCAGCAGTTACTCCCCACAGGCCGTAATGGAAAAACTGTTTTTT
cdr3_aa: CASSYSPQAVMEKLFF

clone_size: .
d_call: TRBD2
v_call: TRBV7-2
j_call: TRBJ2-7
cdr3_nt: TGTGCCAGCAGCCCGGGACTAGCGTCCCTACTGTACGAGCAGTACTTC
cdr3_aa: CASSPGLASLLYEQYF

clone_size: .
d_call: TRBD1
v_call: TRBV10-3
j_call: TRBJ1-5
cdr3_nt: TGTGCCATCAGTGAGCGTCAGGGGGCTCAGCCCCAGCATTTT
cdr3_aa: CAISERQGAQPQHF

clone_size: .
d_call: .
v_call: TRBV29-1
j_call: TRBJ2-5
cdr3_nt: TGCAGCGTTGAAGGTGTGAGGGAGAGCTGGGAGACCCAGTACTTC
cdr3_aa: CSVEGVRESWETQYF

clone_size: .
d_call: .
v_call: TRBV6-6
j_call: TRBJ2-7
cdr3_nt: TGTGCCAGCAGTTACGCCGGGCAGGGAGGATACGAGCAGTACTTC
cdr3_aa: CASSYAGQGGYEQYF

clone_size: .
d_call: TRBD1
v_call: TRBV5-1
j_call: TRBJ2-5
cdr3_nt: TGCGCCAGCAGCAAAGGGACAGGGGAGACCCAGTACTTC
cdr3_aa: CASSKGTGETQYF

clone_size: .
d_call: TRBD1
v_call: TRBV6-1
j_call: TRBJ2-1
cdr3_nt: TGTGCCAGCAGTGAAAGGAGGACAGGGGGCACGGGAAGCTCCTACAATGAGCAGTTCTTC
cdr3_aa: CASSERRTGGTGSSYNEQFF

clone_size: .
d_call: TRBD1
v_call: TRBV5-4
j_call: TRBJ2-5
cdr3_nt: TGTGCCAGCAGCGTGAGGGCAGGGGGACGGGAGACCCAGTACTTC
cdr3_aa: CASSVRAGGRETQYF

clone_size: .
d_call: .
v_call: TRBV6-4
j_call: TRBJ1-1
cdr3_nt: TGTGCCAGCAGACCGGGACCTTTCTCTCCTGAAGCTTTCTTT
cdr3_aa: CASRPGPFSPEAFF

clone_size: .
d_call: TRBD1
v_call: TRBV5-4
j_call: TRBJ2-2
cdr3_nt: TGTGCCAGCAGCTTACAGGGGGTCCACACCGGGGAGCTGTTTTTT
cdr3_aa: CASSLQGVHTGELFF